This is a list of T cell receptor beta chains from one sample in a study of graft-versus-host responses after intestinal transplantation. Clones were sequenced by immunoSEQ multiplex PCR, and TCRdb holds only the in-frame ones, with some missing. This table holds about 90,000 clones, approximately 78% found once. No antigen has been identified for these receptors. The sample in question was unstimulated CD4+ T cells sorted from spleen or lymph node cells, obtained before intestinal transplant. The receptors here all came from a human donor who received an intestinal transplant. Each CDR3 is given with its conserved first and last residue. The D gene is left open where the match is weak. Rows may omit the clone size; those that give it use once, few, many or a size class.

d_gene: TRBD1; abundance: .; j_gene: TRBJ1-2; v_gene: TRBV28; CDR3nt: TGTGCCAGCAGTTTTGTGGGACAGGGGGCCTATGGCTACACCTTC; CDR3aa: CASSFVGQGAYGYTF
d_gene: TRBD2; abundance: .; j_gene: TRBJ2-1; v_gene: TRBV9; CDR3nt: TGTGCCAGCAGCGTAGCTAGCGGGAGGGCCGGTGAGCAGTTCTTC; CDR3aa: CASSVASGRAGEQFF
d_gene: TRBD1; abundance: .; j_gene: TRBJ2-6; v_gene: TRBV18; CDR3nt: TGTGCCAGCTCACCGTTGGGGACAGGGAGTTCTGGGGCCAACGTCCTGACTTTC; CDR3aa: CASSPLGTGSSGANVLTF
d_gene: TRBD2; abundance: .; j_gene: TRBJ2-7; v_gene: TRBV18; CDR3nt: TGTGCCAGCTCACCTACTAGCGGGGGGGCCTACGAGCAGTACTTC; CDR3aa: CASSPTSGGAYEQYF
d_gene: TRBD1; abundance: few; j_gene: TRBJ1-2; v_gene: TRBV2; CDR3nt: TGTGCCAGCAGCCCACAGAGGACAGGGGTCTATGGCTACACCTTC; CDR3aa: CASSPQRTGVYGYTF
d_gene: .; abundance: .; j_gene: TRBJ2-3; v_gene: TRBV6-1; CDR3nt: TGTGCCACCAACCGTGGGACTTTGGGAGATACGCAGTATTTT; CDR3aa: CATNRGTLGDTQYF
d_gene: TRBD2; abundance: once; j_gene: TRBJ2-1; v_gene: TRBV7-8; CDR3nt: TGTGCCATCGGGGGGAAGCGGGGACTAAATGAGCAGTTCTTC; CDR3aa: CAIGGKRGLNEQFF
d_gene: .; abundance: few; j_gene: TRBJ1-5; v_gene: TRBV6-6; CDR3nt: TGTGCCAGCAGTTACGGCTCAGGGAGCAATCAGCCCCAGCATTTT; CDR3aa: CASSYGSGSNQPQHF
d_gene: .; abundance: .; j_gene: TRBJ2-2; v_gene: TRBV5-4; CDR3nt: TGTGCCAGCAGCTTGGGAGCCCCCGGGGAGCTGTTTTTT; CDR3aa: CASSLGAPGELFF
d_gene: .; abundance: .; j_gene: TRBJ1-1; v_gene: TRBV6-1; CDR3nt: TGTGCCAGCAGTGAACGAGGGAGGAACACTGAAGCTTTCTTT; CDR3aa: CASSERGRNTEAFF
d_gene: .; abundance: few; j_gene: TRBJ2-7; v_gene: TRBV5-4; CDR3nt: TGTGCCAGCAGCTTGGGGGGCGGCAGCTCCTACGAGCAGTACTTC; CDR3aa: CASSLGGGSSYEQYF
d_gene: TRBD2; abundance: .; j_gene: TRBJ2-7; v_gene: TRBV28; CDR3nt: TGTGCCAGCAGTTCACTAGCGGGAATCTACGAGCAGTACTTC; CDR3aa: CASSSLAGIYEQYF
d_gene: .; abundance: few; j_gene: TRBJ1-1; v_gene: TRBV1; CDR3nt: TGCACCAGCGCTAGGACTGAAGCTTTCTTT; CDR3aa: CTSARTEAFF
d_gene: .; abundance: .; j_gene: TRBJ2-5; v_gene: TRBV25-1; CDR3nt: TGTGCCAGCAGCCGAACGTGGGGCCTGGAGACCCAGTACTTC; CDR3aa: CASSRTWGLETQYF